This TCR beta chain was identified during a study of cytomegalovirus exposure and HLA in healthy donors. General study points: As confirmed in vitro, a few CMV-associated chains were specific for CMV antigens. Per a prior analysis, the majority of TCR beta V segments were productive roughly 87% or roughly 30% of the time.

Sampled while nominally healthy, donors likely had unrecorded immune exposures. The V gene's germline CDR1 is MDHEN and CDR2 SYDVKM. J lost 0 bases, V lost 6 bases, and 11 bases had no gene match. This CDR3 contains 17 residues. The PCR made use of 60 Vbeta and 13 Jbeta primers. Data came from immunoSEQ multiplex PCR; TCRdb stores just in-frame clones and leaves some out. The table records about 99,000 clones, 79% of them present only once. About this clone: The antigen is undetermined.

J is TRBJ1-5 and V is TRBV28; 7 bases are shared with TRBD1. This TCR was recovered from a male donor in good health and CMV-seropositive. The sample comprised PBMCs. CDR3 in amino acids: CASSPAAGGFSNQPQHF. The CDR3 nucleotides read TGTGCCAGCAGCCCGGCTGCAGGGGGTTTTAGCAATCAGCCCCAGCATTTT. Using reference TRBV28 and TRBJ1-5 for the parts outside the CDR3, the full variable domain is DVKVTQSSRYLVKRTGEKVFLECVQDMDHENMFWYRQDPGLGLRLIYFSYDVKMKEKGDIPEGYSVSREKKERFSLILESASTNQTSMYLCASSPAAGGFSNQPQHFGDGTRLSIL.